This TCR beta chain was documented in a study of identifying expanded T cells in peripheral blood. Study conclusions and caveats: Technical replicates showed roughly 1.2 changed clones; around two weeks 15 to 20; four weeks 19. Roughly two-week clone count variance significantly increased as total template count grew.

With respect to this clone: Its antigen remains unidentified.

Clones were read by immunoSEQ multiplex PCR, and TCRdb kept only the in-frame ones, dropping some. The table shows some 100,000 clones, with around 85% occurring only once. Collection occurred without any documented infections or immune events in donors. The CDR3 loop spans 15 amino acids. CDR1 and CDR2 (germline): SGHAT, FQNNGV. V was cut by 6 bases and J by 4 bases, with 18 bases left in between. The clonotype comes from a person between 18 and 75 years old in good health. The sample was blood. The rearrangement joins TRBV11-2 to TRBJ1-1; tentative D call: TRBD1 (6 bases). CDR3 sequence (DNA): TGTGCCAGCAGTTTAAACAGGGCGGGGGGCACTGAAGCTTTCTTT. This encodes CASSLNRAGGTEAFF. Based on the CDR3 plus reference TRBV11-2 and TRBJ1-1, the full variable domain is EAGVAQSPRYKIIEKRQSVAFWCNPISGHATLYWYQQILGQGPKLLIQFQNNGVVDDSQLPKDRFSAERLKGVDSTLKIQPAKLEDSAVYLCASSLNRAGGTEAFFGQGTRLTVV.